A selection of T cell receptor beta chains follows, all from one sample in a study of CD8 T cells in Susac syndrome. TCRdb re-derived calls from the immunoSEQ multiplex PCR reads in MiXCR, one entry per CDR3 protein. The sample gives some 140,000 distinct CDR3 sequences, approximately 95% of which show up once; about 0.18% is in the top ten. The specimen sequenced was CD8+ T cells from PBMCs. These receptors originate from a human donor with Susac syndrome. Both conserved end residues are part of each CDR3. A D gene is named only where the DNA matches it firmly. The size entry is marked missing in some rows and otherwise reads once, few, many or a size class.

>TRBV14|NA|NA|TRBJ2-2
TGTGCCAGCAACGGGGGCCCGCCTAACACCGGGGAGCTGTTTTTT
CASNGGPPNTGELFF
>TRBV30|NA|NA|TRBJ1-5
TGTGCCTGGAGTGTAAAAGGGGTTTTTCAGCCCCAGCATTTT
CAWSVKGVFQPQHF
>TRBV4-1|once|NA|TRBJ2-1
TGCGCCAGCAGCCAGTGGGAAAACAATGAGCAGTTCTTC
CASSQWENNEQFF
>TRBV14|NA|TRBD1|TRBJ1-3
TGTGCCAGCAGCCCGGATGACAGGGGCGTCTTTCCATATTTT
CASSPDDRGVFPYF
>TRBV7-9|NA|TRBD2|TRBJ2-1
TGTGCCAGCAGCTCCGGGACTAGCGGAAGATACAATGAGCAGTTCTTC
CASSSGTSGRYNEQFF
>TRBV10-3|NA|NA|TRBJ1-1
TGTGCCATCAGTTCCCACAGGGCCGACACTGAAGCTTTCTTT
CAISSHRADTEAFF
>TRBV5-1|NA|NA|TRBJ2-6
TGCGCCAGCAGCTTGGATACTCAGGGGGGCTCTGGGGCCAACGTCCTGACTTTC
CASSLDTQGGSGANVLTF
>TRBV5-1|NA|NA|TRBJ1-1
TGCGCCAGCAGCGGATCTGATAGGGGTGAAGCTTTCTTT
CASSGSDRGEAFF
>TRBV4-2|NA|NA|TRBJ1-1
TGTGCCAGCAGCCAAGCCACAGCGAACACTGAAGCTTTCTTT
CASSQATANTEAFF
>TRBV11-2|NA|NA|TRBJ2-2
TGTGCCAGCGGGTCGAACACCGGGGAGCTGTTTTTT
CASGSNTGELFF
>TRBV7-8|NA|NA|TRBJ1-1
TGTGCCAGCAGCCCCCCGGACGGCCCTCCCCATGAAGCTTTCTTT
CASSPPDGPPHEAFF
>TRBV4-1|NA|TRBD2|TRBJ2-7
TGCGCCAGCAGAGGTCTAGCGGGAGTCGAGCAGTACTTC
CASRGLAGVEQYF
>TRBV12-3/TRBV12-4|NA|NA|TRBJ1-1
TGTGCCAGCAGGATGACAGCGAACACTGAAGCTTTCTTT
CASRMTANTEAFF